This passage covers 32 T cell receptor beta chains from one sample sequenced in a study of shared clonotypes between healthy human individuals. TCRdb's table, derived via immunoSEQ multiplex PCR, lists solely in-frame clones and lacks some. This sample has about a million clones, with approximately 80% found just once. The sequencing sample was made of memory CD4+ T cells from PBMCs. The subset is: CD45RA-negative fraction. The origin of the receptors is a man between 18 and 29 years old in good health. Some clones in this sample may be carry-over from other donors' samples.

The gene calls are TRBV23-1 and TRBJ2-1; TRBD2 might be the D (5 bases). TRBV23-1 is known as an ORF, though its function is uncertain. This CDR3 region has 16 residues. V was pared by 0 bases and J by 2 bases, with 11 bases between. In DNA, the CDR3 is TGCGCCAGCAGTCAATCGGGCGGGTCCGCCTACAATGAGCAGTTCTTC. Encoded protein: CASSQSGGSAYNEQFF.

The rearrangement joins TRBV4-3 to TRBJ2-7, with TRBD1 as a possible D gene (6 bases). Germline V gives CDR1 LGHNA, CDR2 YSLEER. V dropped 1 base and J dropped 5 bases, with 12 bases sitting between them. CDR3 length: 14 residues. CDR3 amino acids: CASSQGAGANEQYF. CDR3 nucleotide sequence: TGCGCCAGCAGCCAAGGGGCAGGGGCGAACGAGCAGTACTTC.

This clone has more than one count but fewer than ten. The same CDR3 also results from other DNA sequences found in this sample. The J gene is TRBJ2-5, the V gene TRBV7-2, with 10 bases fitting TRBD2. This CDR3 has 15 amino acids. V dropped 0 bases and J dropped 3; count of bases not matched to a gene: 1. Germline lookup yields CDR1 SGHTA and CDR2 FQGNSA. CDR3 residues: CASSLAGLAEETQYF. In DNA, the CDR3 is TGTGCCAGCAGCTTAGCCGGACTAGCGGAAGAGACCCAGTACTTC.

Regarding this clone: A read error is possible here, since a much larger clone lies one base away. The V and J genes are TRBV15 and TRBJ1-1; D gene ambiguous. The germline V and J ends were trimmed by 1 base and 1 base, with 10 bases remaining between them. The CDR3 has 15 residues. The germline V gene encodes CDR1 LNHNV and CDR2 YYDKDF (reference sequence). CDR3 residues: CATSRVVARNTEAFF. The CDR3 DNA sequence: TGTGCCACCAGCAGAGTAGTGGCTAGGAACACTGAAGCTTTCTTT.

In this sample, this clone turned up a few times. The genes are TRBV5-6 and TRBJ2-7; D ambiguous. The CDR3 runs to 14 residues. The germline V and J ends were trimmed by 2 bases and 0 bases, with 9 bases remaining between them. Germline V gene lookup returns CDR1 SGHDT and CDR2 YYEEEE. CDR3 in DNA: TGTGCCAGCAGCTTCCGGGCCCTCTCCTACGAGCAGTACTTC. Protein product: CASSFRALSYEQYF.

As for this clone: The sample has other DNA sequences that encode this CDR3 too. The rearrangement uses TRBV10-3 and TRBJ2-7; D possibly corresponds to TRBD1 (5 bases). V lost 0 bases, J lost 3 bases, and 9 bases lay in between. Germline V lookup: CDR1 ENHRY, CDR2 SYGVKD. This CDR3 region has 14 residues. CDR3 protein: CAISESGRDYEQYF. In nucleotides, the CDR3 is TGTGCCATCAGTGAGTCAGGCAGGGACTACGAGCAGTACTTC.

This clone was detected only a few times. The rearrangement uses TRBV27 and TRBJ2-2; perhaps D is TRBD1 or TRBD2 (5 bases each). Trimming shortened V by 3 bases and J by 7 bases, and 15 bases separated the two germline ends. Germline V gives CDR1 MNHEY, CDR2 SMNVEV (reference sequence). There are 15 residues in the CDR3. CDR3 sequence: CASSFTGTYSGELFF. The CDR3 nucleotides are TGTGCCAGCAGTTTCACCGGGACCTATAGCGGGGAGCTGTTTTTT.

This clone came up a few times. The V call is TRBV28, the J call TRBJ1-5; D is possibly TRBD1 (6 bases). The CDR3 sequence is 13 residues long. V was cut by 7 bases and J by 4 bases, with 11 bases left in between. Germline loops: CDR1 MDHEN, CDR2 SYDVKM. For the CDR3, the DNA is TGTGCCAGCACCGGGACAAGAAATCAGCCCCAGCATTTT. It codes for CASTGTRNQPQHF.

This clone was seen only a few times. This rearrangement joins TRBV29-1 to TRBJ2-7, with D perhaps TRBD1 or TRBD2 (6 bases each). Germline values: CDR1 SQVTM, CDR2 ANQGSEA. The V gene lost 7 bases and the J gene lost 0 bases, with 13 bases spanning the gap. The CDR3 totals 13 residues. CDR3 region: CSAKGGFSYEQYF. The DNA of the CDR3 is TGCAGCGCCAAGGGGGGATTCTCCTACGAGCAGTACTTC.

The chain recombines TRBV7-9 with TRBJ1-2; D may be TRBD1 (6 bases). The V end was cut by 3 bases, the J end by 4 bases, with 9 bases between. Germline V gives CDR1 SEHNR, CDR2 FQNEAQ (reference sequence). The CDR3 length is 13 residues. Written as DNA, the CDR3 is TGTGCCAGCAGCTTCAGGGGAGGCTATGGCTACACCTTC. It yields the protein CASSFRGGYGYTF.

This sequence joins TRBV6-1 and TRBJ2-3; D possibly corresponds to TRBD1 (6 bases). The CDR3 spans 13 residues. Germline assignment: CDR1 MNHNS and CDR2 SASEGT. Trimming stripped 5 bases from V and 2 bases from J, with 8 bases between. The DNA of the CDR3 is TGTGCCAGCAGTACAGGGATCACAGATACGCAGTATTTT. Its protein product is CASSTGITDTQYF.

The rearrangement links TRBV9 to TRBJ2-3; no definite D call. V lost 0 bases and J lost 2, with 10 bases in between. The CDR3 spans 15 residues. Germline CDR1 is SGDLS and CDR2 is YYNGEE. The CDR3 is CASSVVGRATDTQYF. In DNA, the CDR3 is TGTGCCAGCAGCGTAGTGGGTAGGGCCACAGATACGCAGTATTTT.

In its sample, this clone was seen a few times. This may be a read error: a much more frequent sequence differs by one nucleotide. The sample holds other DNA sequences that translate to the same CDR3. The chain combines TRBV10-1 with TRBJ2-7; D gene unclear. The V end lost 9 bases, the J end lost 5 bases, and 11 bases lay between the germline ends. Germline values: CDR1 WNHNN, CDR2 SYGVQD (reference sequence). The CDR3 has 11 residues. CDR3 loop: CASQGSDEQYF. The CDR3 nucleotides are TGCGCCAGTCAAGGAAGCGACGAGCAGTACTTC.

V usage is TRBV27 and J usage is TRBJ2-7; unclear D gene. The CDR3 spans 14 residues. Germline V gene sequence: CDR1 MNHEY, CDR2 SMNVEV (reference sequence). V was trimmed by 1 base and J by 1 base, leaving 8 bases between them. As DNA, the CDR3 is TGTGCCAGCAGTTTATTGGGCCAATCCTACGAGCAGTACTTC. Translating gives CASSLLGQSYEQYF.

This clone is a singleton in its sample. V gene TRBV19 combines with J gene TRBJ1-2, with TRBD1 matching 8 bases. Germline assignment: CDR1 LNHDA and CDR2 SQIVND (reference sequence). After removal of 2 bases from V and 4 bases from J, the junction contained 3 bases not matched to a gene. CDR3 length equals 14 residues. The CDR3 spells CASSISGQGYGYTF. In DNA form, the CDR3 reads TGTGCCAGTAGTATATCTGGACAGGGCTATGGCTACACCTTC.

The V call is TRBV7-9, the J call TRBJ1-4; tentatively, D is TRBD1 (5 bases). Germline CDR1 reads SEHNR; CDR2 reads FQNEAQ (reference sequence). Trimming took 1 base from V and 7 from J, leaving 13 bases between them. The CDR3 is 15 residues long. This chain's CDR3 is CASSLDGTKSEKLFF. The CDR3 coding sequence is TGTGCCAGCAGCTTAGACGGGACGAAGAGTGAAAAACTGTTTTTT.

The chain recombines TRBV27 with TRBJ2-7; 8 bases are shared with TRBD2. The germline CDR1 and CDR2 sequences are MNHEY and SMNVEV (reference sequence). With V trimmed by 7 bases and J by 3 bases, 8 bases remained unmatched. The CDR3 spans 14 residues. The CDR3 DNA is TGTGCCAGCAAGACCGGGACTAGGCACTACGAGCAGTACTTC. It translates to CASKTGTRHYEQYF.

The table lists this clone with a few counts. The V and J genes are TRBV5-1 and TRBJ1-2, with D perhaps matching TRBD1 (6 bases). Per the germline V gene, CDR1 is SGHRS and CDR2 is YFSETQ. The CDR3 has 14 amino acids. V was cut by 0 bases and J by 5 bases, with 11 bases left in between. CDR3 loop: CASSLAEGEYGYTF. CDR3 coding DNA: TGCGCCAGCAGCTTGGCAGAGGGGGAATATGGCTACACCTTC.

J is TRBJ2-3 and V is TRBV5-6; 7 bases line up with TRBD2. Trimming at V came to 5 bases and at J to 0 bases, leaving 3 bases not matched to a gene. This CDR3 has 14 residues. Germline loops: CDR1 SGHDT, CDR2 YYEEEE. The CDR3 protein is CASSRGGSTDTQYF. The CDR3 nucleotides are TGTGCCAGCAGTCGCGGGGGAAGCACAGATACGCAGTATTTT. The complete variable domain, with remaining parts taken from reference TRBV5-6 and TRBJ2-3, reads DAGVTQSPTHLIKTRGQQVTLRCSPKSGHDTVSWYQQALGQGPQFIFQYYEEEERQRGNFPDRFSGHQFPNYSSELNVNALLLGDSALYLCASSRGGSTDTQYFGPGTRLTVL.

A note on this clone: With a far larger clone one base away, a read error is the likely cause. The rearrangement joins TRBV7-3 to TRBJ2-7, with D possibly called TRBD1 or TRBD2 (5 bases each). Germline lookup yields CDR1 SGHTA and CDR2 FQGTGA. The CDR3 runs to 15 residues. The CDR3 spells CASSQGFGALREQYF. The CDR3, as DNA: TGCGCCAGCAGCCAAGGTTTCGGGGCCTTGCGGGAGCAGTACTTC.

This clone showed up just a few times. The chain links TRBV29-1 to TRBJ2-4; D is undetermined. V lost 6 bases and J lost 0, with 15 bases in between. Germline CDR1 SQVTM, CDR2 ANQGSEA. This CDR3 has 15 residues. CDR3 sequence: CSVRNPGLAKNIQYF. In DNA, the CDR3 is TGCAGCGTCCGTAACCCCGGGCTAGCCAAAAACATTCAGTACTTC.

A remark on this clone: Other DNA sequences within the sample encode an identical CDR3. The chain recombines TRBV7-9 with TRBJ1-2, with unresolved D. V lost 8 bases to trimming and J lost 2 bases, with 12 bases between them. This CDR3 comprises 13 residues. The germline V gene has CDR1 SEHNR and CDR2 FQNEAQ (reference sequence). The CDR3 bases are TGTGCCAGCTCACCGTCAGGAAACTATGGCTACACCTTC. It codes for CASSPSGNYGYTF.

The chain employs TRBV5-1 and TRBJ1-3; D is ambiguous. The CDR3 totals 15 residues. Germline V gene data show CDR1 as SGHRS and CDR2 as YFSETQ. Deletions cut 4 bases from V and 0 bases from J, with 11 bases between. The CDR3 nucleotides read TGCGCCAGCAGCCTCGGGCCGAGCTCTGGAAACACCATATATTTT. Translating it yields CASSLGPSSGNTIYF.

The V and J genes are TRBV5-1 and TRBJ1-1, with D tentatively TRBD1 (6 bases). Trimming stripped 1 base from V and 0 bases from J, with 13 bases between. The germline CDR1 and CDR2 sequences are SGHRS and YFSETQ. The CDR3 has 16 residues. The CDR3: CASSLYTGNMNTEAFF. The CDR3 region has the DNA TGCGCCAGCAGCTTGTATACAGGGAACATGAACACTGAAGCTTTCTTT.

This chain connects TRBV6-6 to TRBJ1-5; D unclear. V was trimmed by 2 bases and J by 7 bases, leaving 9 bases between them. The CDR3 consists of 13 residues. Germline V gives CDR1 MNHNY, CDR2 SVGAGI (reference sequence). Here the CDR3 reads CASSYGGFQPQHF. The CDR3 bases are TGTGCCAGCAGTTACGGTGGATTCCAGCCCCAGCATTTT.

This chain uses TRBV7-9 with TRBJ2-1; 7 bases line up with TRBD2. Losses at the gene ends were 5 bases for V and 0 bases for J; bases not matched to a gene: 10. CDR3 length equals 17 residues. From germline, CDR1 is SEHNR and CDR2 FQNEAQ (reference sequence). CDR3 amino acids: CASSLPRGGSSYNEQFF. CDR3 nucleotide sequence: TGTGCCAGCAGCCTACCCCGGGGCGGGAGCTCCTACAATGAGCAGTTCTTC.

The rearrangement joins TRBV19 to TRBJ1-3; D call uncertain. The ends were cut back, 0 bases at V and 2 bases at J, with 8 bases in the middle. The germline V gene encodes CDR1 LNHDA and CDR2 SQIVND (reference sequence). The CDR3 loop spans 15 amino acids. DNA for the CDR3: TGTGCCAGTAGTATAGATACGGGGACTGGAAACACCATATATTTT. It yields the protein CASSIDTGTGNTIYF.

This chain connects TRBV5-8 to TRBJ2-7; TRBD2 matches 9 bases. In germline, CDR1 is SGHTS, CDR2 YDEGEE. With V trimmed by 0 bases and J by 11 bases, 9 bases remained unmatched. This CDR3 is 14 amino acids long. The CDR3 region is CASSLGASGTYEYF. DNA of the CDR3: TGTGCCAGCAGCTTGGGGGCTAGCGGGACGTATGAGTACTTC.

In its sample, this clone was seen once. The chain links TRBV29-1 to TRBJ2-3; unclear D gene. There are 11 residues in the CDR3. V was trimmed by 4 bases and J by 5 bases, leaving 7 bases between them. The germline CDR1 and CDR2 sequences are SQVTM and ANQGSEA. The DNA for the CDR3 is TGCAGCGTTGGAAAGTTAGATACGCAGTATTTT. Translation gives CSVGKLDTQYF.

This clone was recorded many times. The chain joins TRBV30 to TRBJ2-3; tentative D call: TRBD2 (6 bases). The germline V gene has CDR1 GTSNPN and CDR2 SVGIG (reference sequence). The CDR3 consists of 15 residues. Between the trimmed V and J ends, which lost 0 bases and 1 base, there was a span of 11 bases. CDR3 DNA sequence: TGTGCCTGGAGTGTAAAGCGGGCCCGCACAGATACGCAGTATTTT. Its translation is CAWSVKRARTDTQYF.

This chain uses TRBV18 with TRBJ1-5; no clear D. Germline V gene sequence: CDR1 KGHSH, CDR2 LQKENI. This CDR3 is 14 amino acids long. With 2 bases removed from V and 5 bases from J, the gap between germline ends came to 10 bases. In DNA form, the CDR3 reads TGTGCCAGCTCACCATCCCTAACCGATCAGCCCCAGCATTTT. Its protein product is CASSPSLTDQPQHF.

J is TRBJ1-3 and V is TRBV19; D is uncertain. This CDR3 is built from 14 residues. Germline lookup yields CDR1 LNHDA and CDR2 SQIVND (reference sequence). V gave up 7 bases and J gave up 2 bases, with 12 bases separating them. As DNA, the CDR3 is TGTGCCAGTACCCAAGCCCAGGCTGGAAACACCATATATTTT. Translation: CASTQAQAGNTIYF.